The clone carrying this TCR beta chain was detected a few times. These data come from a study of blood T cell repertoires in COVID-19. This study enrolled people aged roughly 18 to 90 from 24 US geographic areas. Each participant's cohort was designated according to participant-reported clinical history. From germline, CDR1 is MNHEY and CDR2 SVGAGI. Deletions cut 0 bases from V and 5 bases from J, with 16 bases between. The CDR3 covers 16 residues. The protocol was immunoSEQ multiplex PCR, while the TCRdb copy is restricted to in-frame clones and leaves out a portion. The table includes about 390,000 clones, around nine tenths detected once.

This clonotype was obtained from a woman aged 50 to 65 who had recovered from COVID-19. The J gene is TRBJ1-2, the V gene TRBV6-5; D gene uncertain. The sample comprised PBMCs or T cells enriched from blood (not recorded which). CDR3 nucleotides: TGTGCCAGCAGTTACTCCCCGGGGAGGAACGGGTATGGCTACACCTTC. Its translation is CASSYSPGRNGYGYTF.